This T cell receptor (beta chain) appears in the sequencing data of a study of blood T cell repertoires in COVID-19. Across the study: PBMCs, B-cell-depleted T cells, or T cells provided the cDNA or gDNA that made up the material.

Authors' analysis steps: From reference gene primer amplification, estimates of nucleated cell counts were derived. The assay was immunoSEQ multiplex PCR, and TCRdb's table has in-frame clones only and misses some. V, J and clone size derive from that table, while D and trimming were established from the DNA sequence. This table has about 97,000 clones, around 85% appearing once. CDR3 length equals 18 residues. The V gene's germline CDR1 is MNHNY and CDR2 SVGAGI (reference sequence). Trimming left V 5 bases short and J 0 bases short, with 17 bases between. The V call is TRBV6-6, the J call TRBJ2-6; D might be TRBD2 (6 bases). This clonotype was sampled from a man in his fifties or sixties with acute or convalescent COVID-19. Sequences were obtained from peripheral blood. Written as DNA, the CDR3 is TGTGCCAGCAGTCCACGAAGGGACTTGAGCTCTGGGGCCAACGTCCTGACTTTC. This codes for CASSPRRDLSSGANVLTF.